These 29 T cell receptor beta chains originate from one sample sequenced in a study of T cells in Graves' hyperthyroidism and ophthalmopathy (dated by TCRdb to between 2018 and 2020). Receptor libraries were prepared by multiplex PCR. Sequenced using an Illumina HiSeq 2000. The TCR beta CDR3 regions were amplified from RNA transcripts. For the first round of RT-PCR on the TCR CDR3, the HTBI primer set was used together with the Qiagen OneStep RT-PCR kit. TCRdb handled the public reads itself, with Q25 trimming in fastp and clone calling in MiXCR, and kept productive beta chains. Rows merge per CDR3 protein into single entries with the most common DNA and genes. Within this sample are around 340,000 distinct CDR3 sequences, with about 15% of them counted one time only. The top ten constitute under 30% of the sample. Input material: blood. Receptors originate from a woman younger than 45 with Graves' hyperthyroidism.

This clonotype has more than one count but fewer than ten. The rearrangement joins TRBV7-6 to TRBJ2-7; D might be TRBD1 (6 bases). This CDR3 has 18 amino acids. The V end was cut by 5 bases, the J end by 2 bases, with 25 bases between. Germline-derived CDR1 and CDR2 are SGHVS and FNYEAQ. The CDR3 DNA sequence: TGTGCCAGCAGCCTAAGGCCCCGGGGTCGGGACACAACCTACGAGCAGTACTTC. Its translation is CASSLRPRGRDTTYEQYF.

This clonotype turned up a few times. The chain is built from TRBV10-2 and TRBJ2-7; TRBD2 agrees at 8 bases. The length of the CDR3 is 14 residues. The germline gives CDR1 WSHSY, CDR2 SAAADI. The V and J ends lost 7 bases and 5 bases, in that order; junction bases with no gene match: 10. The CDR3 sequence: CASMGGTSTDEQYF. The CDR3 DNA reads TGCGCCAGCATGGGCGGGACTAGTACCGACGAGCAGTACTTC.

The rearrangement uses TRBV6-1 and TRBJ1-5; D might be TRBD1 (6 bases). V was clipped by 10 bases and J by 2 bases, with 21 bases between them. CDR3 size: 16 residues. The germline V gene encodes CDR1 MNHNS and CDR2 SASEGT. CDR3 nucleotide sequence: TGTGCCACACATAACCCTGGAGGGGGGGGCAATCAGCCCCAGCATTTT. This sequence encodes CATHNPGGGGNQPQHF.

The sample holds many counts of this clonotype. This chain links TRBV7-9 with TRBJ1-5; D uncertain. In germline, CDR1 is SEHNR, CDR2 FQNEAQ (reference sequence). Trimming pared 5 bases from V and 6 bases from J, leaving 17 bases between. This CDR3 spans 15 amino acids. The CDR3 loop is CASSPDAGRAQPQHF. CDR3 bases: TGTGCCAGCAGCCCGGACGCCGGGAGGGCTCAGCCCCAGCATTTT.

This clonotype came up many times. The chain has TRBV25-1 and TRBJ2-1; 8 positions agree with TRBD2. The V gene end was trimmed by 4 bases and the J gene end by 5 bases; junction bases not matched to a gene: 7. CDR1 is MGHDK, CDR2 SYGVNS, per germline. The CDR3 is 15 residues long. In DNA, the CDR3 is TGTGCCAGCAGTGGTGCGGGAGGAAACCACAATGAGCAGTTCTTC. Amino acids: CASSGAGGNHNEQFF.

This clonotype has ten or more counts. This chain links TRBV20-1 with TRBJ2-5; 8 bases map to TRBD1. From germline, CDR1 is DFQATT and CDR2 SNEGSKA (reference sequence). This CDR3 region has 14 residues. V lost 6 bases and J lost 5; bases outside the gene matches: 11. The CDR3 DNA sequence: TGCAGTGCCCAACGACAGGGGCTGCACGAGACCCAGTACTTC. Its translation is CSAQRQGLHETQYF.

This clonotype appeared many times. This chain joins TRBV2 and TRBJ2-3; maybe TRBD2 (7 bases). This CDR3 spans 12 amino acids. V was shortened by 8 bases and J by 5 bases, with 11 bases between the two germline ends. Germline V gene data show CDR1 as SNHLY and CDR2 as FYNNEI. CDR3 region: CASGGGGDTQYF. The CDR3, as DNA: TGTGCCAGCGGCGGGGGCGGAGATACGCAGTATTTT.

There are many counts of this clonotype. The genes are TRBV18 and TRBJ1-4, with D uncertain. Trimming removed 4 bases from V and 7 bases from J, with 13 bases in between. This CDR3 spans 14 amino acids. Germline V gene data show CDR1 as KGHSH and CDR2 as LQKENI. The DNA for the CDR3 is TGTGCCAGCTCACGGGTTGCGGCGGGTGAAAAACTGTTTTTT. It encodes CASSRVAAGEKLFF.

This clonotype appeared a few times. The rearrangement links TRBV18 to TRBJ2-2; D is perhaps TRBD2 (5 bases). Between the trimmed V and J ends, which lost 2 bases and 5 bases, there was a span of 6 bases. CDR3 length: 13 amino acids. From germline, CDR1 is KGHSH and CDR2 LQKENI. CDR3 DNA: TGTGCCAGCTCACCAACGGGGACCGGGGAGCTGTTTTTT. Amino acids: CASSPTGTGELFF.

Remarks on this clonotype: Since the CDR3 does not end with the conserved phenylalanine or tryptophan, this likely comes from a read error. V gene TRBV5-1 combines with J gene TRBJ2-1, with D perhaps matching TRBD2 (7 bases). From germline, CDR1 is SGHRS and CDR2 YFSETQ. Trimming removed 3 bases at V and 5 bases at J, with 15 bases between. CDR3 size: 15 residues. Written as DNA, the CDR3 is TGCGCCAGCAGCTGGGGGGGCGCGGGTGACAATGAGCAGTTCCTC. It specifies CASSWGGAGDNEQFL.

The rearrangement joins TRBV9 to TRBJ2-5; D gene unclear. This CDR3 spans 13 amino acids. Looked up from germline, CDR1 is SGDLS and CDR2 is YYNGEE. With 7 bases removed from V and 4 bases from J, the gap between germline ends came to 14 bases. The CDR3 reads CASARGALETQYF. For the CDR3, the DNA is TGTGCCAGCGCACGTGGCGCCCTAGAGACCCAGTACTTC.

The genes are TRBV7-2 and TRBJ2-7; D is possibly TRBD2 (6 bases). CDR1 and CDR2 from the germline V gene are SGHTA and FQGNSA. This CDR3 has 15 amino acids. Trimming took off 5 bases at V and 5 bases at J, with 19 bases between the two ends. CDR3 region: CASSRSGGGFNEQYF. Written as DNA, the CDR3 is TGTGCCAGCAGCCGGAGTGGGGGAGGCTTTAACGAGCAGTACTTC.

This clonotype was picked up many times. V gene TRBV12-3 or TRBV12-4 combines with J gene TRBJ2-1; D might be TRBD1 (5 bases). The CDR3 spans 21 residues. V lost 1 base and J lost 4, with 29 bases in between. This chain's CDR3 is CASSLVVLRGPPPYPYNEQFF. DNA for the CDR3: TGTGCCAGCAGTTTAGTGGTGTTAAGGGGTCCACCTCCATACCCGTACAATGAGCAGTTCTTC.

The chain has TRBV28 and TRBJ2-6; no clear D. Germline loops: CDR1 MDHEN, CDR2 SYDVKM. The CDR3 sequence is 13 residues long. V gave up 7 bases and J gave up 4 bases, with 8 bases separating them. The CDR3 DNA reads TGTGCCAGCATCCCCTCCGGGGCCAACGTCCTGACTTTC. It encodes CASIPSGANVLTF.

This sequence joins TRBV6-5 and TRBJ2-2; TRBD2 agrees at 16 bases. Losses at the gene ends were 2 bases for V and 6 bases for J; bases not matched to a gene: 6. The germline V gene has CDR1 MNHEY and CDR2 SVGAGI. There are 18 residues in the CDR3. The CDR3 region is CASSYPGTSGRAPGELFF. The DNA for the CDR3 is TGTGCCAGCAGTTACCCAGGGACTAGCGGGAGGGCCCCCGGGGAGCTGTTTTTT.

This clonotype was picked up many times. The chain carries TRBV28 and TRBJ2-1; the match to TRBD2 covers 9 bases. Germline V lookup: CDR1 MDHEN, CDR2 SYDVKM. Trimming took 5 bases from V and 9 from J; bases not matched to a gene: 11. The CDR3 runs 15 residues. CDR3 DNA: TGTGCCAGCAGTCGATGGGGAGGGACTAGCCCTGAGCAGTTCTTC. Its protein product is CASSRWGGTSPEQFF.

V gene TRBV18 combines with J gene TRBJ2-1, with a possible D match to TRBD1 (5 bases). The CDR3 is made up of 13 amino acids. Germline-derived CDR1 and CDR2 are KGHSH and LQKENI. Trimming took off 2 bases at V and 9 bases at J, with 11 bases between the two ends. CDR3 in DNA: TGTGCCAGCTCACCATACGAAAGGGGTGAGCAGTTCTTC. As protein: CASSPYERGEQFF.

This chain links TRBV20-1 with TRBJ2-3; TRBD2 agrees at 8 bases. CDR1 is DFQATT and CDR2 is SNEGSKA in the germline V gene (reference sequence). The length of the CDR3 is 13 residues. J gave up 3 bases and V 8 bases, and 7 bases lay outside the gene matches. DNA of the CDR3: TGCAGTAGCGGTCGGGAGGGAACAGATACGCAGTATTTT. It specifies CSSGREGTDTQYF.

This clonotype showed up many times. The chain recombines TRBV9 with TRBJ2-5, with D possibly TRBD2 on 5 matching bases. This CDR3 region has 13 residues. Germline V gene data show CDR1 as SGDLS and CDR2 as YYNGEE. V lost 0 bases and J 7 bases, leaving 10 bases between the germline ends. CDR3 DNA sequence: TGTGCCAGCAGCGTAGCGGAGGCTGGGACCCAGTACTTC. Translating it yields CASSVAEAGTQYF.

With respect to this clonotype: A much larger clone lies one base from this, so it may be a read error. The V and J genes are TRBV6-5 and TRBJ2-5, with D perhaps TRBD2 (6 bases). Germline-derived CDR1 and CDR2 are MNHEY and SVGAGI. V lost 2 bases and J 3 bases, leaving 13 bases between the germline ends. This CDR3 contains 15 residues. The CDR3, as DNA: TGTGCCAGCAGTTACGGAGGGTCCGCGGAAGAGACCCAGTACTTC. Amino acids: CASSYGGSAEETQYF.

The table lists this clonotype with many counts. V gene TRBV28 combines with J gene TRBJ1-5; D ambiguous. CDR3 size: 17 residues. The V gene's germline CDR1 is MDHEN and CDR2 SYDVKM. V was trimmed by 3 bases and J by 0 bases, leaving 15 bases between them. The CDR3, as DNA: TGTGCCAGCAGTTTCCGGGCCTGGACGATTAGCAATCAGCCCCAGCATTTT. Protein sequence: CASSFRAWTISNQPQHF.

This clonotype has at least ten counts. V and J are TRBV11-1 and TRBJ2-7; TRBD2 matches 9 bases. Germline V gene data show CDR1 as SGHAT and CDR2 as FQDESV (reference sequence). With V trimmed by 5 bases and J by 5 bases, 13 bases remained unmatched. This CDR3 comprises 16 residues. CDR3: CASSPELAGLSNEQYF. In nucleotides, the CDR3 is TGTGCCAGCAGCCCCGAGCTAGCGGGATTGTCTAACGAGCAGTACTTC.

The chain combines TRBV28 with TRBJ1-3, with a tentative D call TRBD1 (6 bases). In germline, CDR1 is MDHEN, CDR2 SYDVKM. V dropped 6 bases and J dropped 2 bases, with 20 bases sitting between them. This CDR3 is built from 17 residues. The DNA for the CDR3 is TGTGCCAGCAGGCCAGGGGAAAGCCTTCTACCTGGAAACACCATATATTTT. This gives the protein CASRPGESLLPGNTIYF.

The chain is built from TRBV3-1 and TRBJ2-7, with D possibly being TRBD2 (5 bases). CDR1 and CDR2 from the germline V gene are LGHDT and YNNKEL (reference sequence). The CDR3 length is 14 residues. The V and J ends lost 1 base and 0 bases respectively, with 7 bases between them. CDR3 coding DNA: TGTGCCAGCAGCCAAGCGGGATACTCCTACGAGCAGTACTTC. Translated: CASSQAGYSYEQYF.

The chain has TRBV6-4 and TRBJ2-3; 11 nucleotides line up with TRBD2. V lost 3 bases, J lost 3 bases, and 2 bases stayed unmatched. The CDR3 is 15 amino acids. Germline CDR1 MRHNA, CDR2 SNTAGT. Here the CDR3 DNA reads TGTGCCAGCAGTGAGTCTAGCGGGAGGACAGATACGCAGTATTTT. Amino acids: CASSESSGRTDTQYF.

This clonotype was observed many times. The genes are TRBV20-1 and TRBJ2-4; 8 bases match TRBD1. Germline V gene sequence: CDR1 DFQATT, CDR2 SNEGSKA (reference sequence). Trimming took 6 bases from V and 4 from J; bases not matched to a gene: 11. The CDR3 sequence is 15 residues long. The CDR3 loop is CSATRGQVGKNIQYF. CDR3 coding DNA: TGCAGTGCCACCAGGGGACAGGTCGGAAAAAACATTCAGTACTTC.

This clonotype turned up a few times. The chain employs TRBV19 and TRBJ2-1, with D perhaps assigned TRBD1 or TRBD2 (5 bases each). V lost 6 bases and J lost 7, with 25 bases in between. This CDR3 has 17 amino acids. Germline V gene data show CDR1 as LNHDA and CDR2 as SQIVND (reference sequence). CDR3 protein: CASRRNPGTAGPNEQFF. The CDR3 nucleotides read TGTGCCAGTAGACGGAACCCAGGGACGGCCGGGCCTAATGAGCAGTTCTTC.

This chain uses TRBV19 with TRBJ1-2, with no clear D. This CDR3 spans 11 amino acids. Germline-derived CDR1 and CDR2 are LNHDA and SQIVND (reference sequence). Trimming took 3 bases from V and 6 from J, leaving 5 bases between them. This CDR3 reads CASSMWDGYTF. The CDR3 nucleotides are TGTGCCAGTAGTATGTGGGATGGCTACACCTTC.

The genes are TRBV7-9 and TRBJ1-2; TRBD1 might be the D (6 bases). Trimming removed 5 bases from V and 5 bases from J, with 9 bases in between. The germline V gene has CDR1 SEHNR and CDR2 FQNEAQ (reference sequence). The CDR3 extends over 12 amino acids. Written as DNA, the CDR3 is TGTGCCAGCAGCCGAGGGGGGTATGGCTACACCTTC. Its translation is CASSRGGYGYTF.